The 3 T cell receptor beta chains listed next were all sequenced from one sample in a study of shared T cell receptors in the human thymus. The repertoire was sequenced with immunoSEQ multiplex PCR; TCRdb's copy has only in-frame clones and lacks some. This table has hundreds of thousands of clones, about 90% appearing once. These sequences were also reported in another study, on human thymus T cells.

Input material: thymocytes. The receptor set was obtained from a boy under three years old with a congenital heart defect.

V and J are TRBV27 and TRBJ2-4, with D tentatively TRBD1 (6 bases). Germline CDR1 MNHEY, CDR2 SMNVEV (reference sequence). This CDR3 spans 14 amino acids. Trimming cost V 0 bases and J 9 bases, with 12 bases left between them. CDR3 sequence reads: CASSLSQGLSIQYF. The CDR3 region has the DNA TGTGCCAGCAGTTTATCACAGGGTTTGAGCATTCAGTACTTC.

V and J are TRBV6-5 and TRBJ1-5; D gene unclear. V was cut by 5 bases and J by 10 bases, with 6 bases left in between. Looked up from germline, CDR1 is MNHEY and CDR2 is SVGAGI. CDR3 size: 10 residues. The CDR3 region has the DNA TGTGCCAGCAGTCCCACACCCCAGCATTTT. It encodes CASSPTPQHF.

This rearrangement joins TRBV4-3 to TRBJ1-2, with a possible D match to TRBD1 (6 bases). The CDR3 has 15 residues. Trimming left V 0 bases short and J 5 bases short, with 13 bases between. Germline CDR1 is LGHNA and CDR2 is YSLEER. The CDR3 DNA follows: TGCGCCAGCAGCCAAGAACACCCGGACAGTTATGGCTACACCTTC. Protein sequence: CASSQEHPDSYGYTF.